Listed below are T cell receptor beta chains from one sample, sequenced in a study of Ad26.COV2.S vaccination and SARS-CoV-2 variants. This table comes from immunoSEQ multiplex PCR, and its TCRdb copy is limited to in-frame clones, with some not included. In the table there are 380,000 or so clones, 88% of which are singletons. Sample: peripheral blood, taken in a trial of Ad26.COV2.S vaccine versus placebo. The receptors were sampled from a person aged 18-60 years who received the Ad26.COV2.S COVID-19 vaccine or a placebo. Each CDR3 is given with its conserved first and last residue. D genes are given only for firm matches. Some rows have no size entry. The others give once, few or many, or a class for an expanded clone.

j_call | v_call | clone_size | d_call | cdr3_nt | cdr3_aa
TRBJ2-2 | TRBV4-3 | NA | NA | TGCGCCAGCAGCCAAGATGCTAGGGAGATAACCGGGGAGCTGTTTTTT | CASSQDAREITGELFF
TRBJ1-5 | TRBV19 | NA | NA | TGTGCCAGTACCCAATCGGGGAATCAGCCCCAGCATTTT | CASTQSGNQPQHF
TRBJ2-7 | TRBV10-3 | NA | NA | TGTGCCACACACGACGTAGGCTACGAGCAGTACTTC | CATHDVGYEQYF
TRBJ2-7 | TRBV9 | NA | NA | TGTGCCAGCAGCCCCCGGAGGGGGTCCTCCGAGCAGTACTTC | CASSPRRGSSEQYF
TRBJ1-3 | TRBV5-4 | NA | TRBD1 | TGTGCCACCCAAACAGGGGCCGGAAACACCATATATTTT | CATQTGAGNTIYF
TRBJ1-4 | TRBV3-1/TRBV3-2 | NA | NA | TGTGCCAGCAGCCAAGTTCAGGGGACATACGAAAAACTGTTTTTT | CASSQVQGTYEKLFF
TRBJ1-3 | TRBV9 | NA | NA | TGTGCCAGCAGCGTAGCTGCGTCCTCTGGAAACACCATATATTTT | CASSVAASSGNTIYF
TRBJ2-3 | TRBV29-1 | NA | NA | TGCAGCGTTGAGGTGGGCACAGATACGCAGTATTTT | CSVEVGTDTQYF
TRBJ2-2 | TRBV12-3/TRBV12-4 | few | NA | TGTGCCAGCAGTTACGGGGTTGCCGGGGAGCTGTTTTTT | CASSYGVAGELFF
TRBJ1-3 | TRBV6-5 | NA | NA | TGTGCCAGCAGTTACCGCGGACAGTCTGGAAACACCATATATTTT | CASSYRGQSGNTIYF
TRBJ1-2 | TRBV6-2/TRBV6-3 | NA | NA | TGTGCCAGCAGTCCCGGCAGGCCTTCGTATGGCTACACCTTC | CASSPGRPSYGYTF
TRBJ2-7 | TRBV7-8 | NA | NA | TGTGCCAGCAGCTCGACCTCCTACGAGCAGTACTTC | CASSSTSYEQYF
TRBJ2-5 | TRBV15 | NA | NA | TGTGCCACCAGCAGAGGAGAGACCCAGTACTTC | CATSRGETQYF
TRBJ1-1 | TRBV6-5 | NA | NA | TGTGCCAGCAGTAAGGGCCCATGGGAACCTGAAGCTTTCTTT | CASSKGPWEPEAFF
TRBJ2-7 | TRBV6-5 | once | NA | TGTGCCAGCAGTTACGATAGACTCCTAAGATACGAGCAGTACTTC | CASSYDRLLRYEQYF
TRBJ2-7 | TRBV10-3 | NA | NA | TGTGCCATCAGTGAGTCGGCCGGTTACGAGCAGTACTTC | CAISESAGYEQYF
TRBJ1-2 | TRBV19 | NA | NA | TGTGCCAGTAGTACCGACAGTCCACTAGGGATATATGGCTACACCTTC | CASSTDSPLGIYGYTF
TRBJ1-1 | TRBV11-3 | NA | TRBD1 | TGTGCCAGCAGCTCCCAGAAAGGAGGACAGGGGATTCGGATGAACACTGAAGCTTTCTTT | CASSSQKGGQGIRMNTEAFF
TRBJ1-2 | TRBV7-3 | NA | NA | TGTGCCAGCAGCTTTCGTGGCGGGTCTAACTATGGCTACACCTTC | CASSFRGGSNYGYTF
TRBJ1-6 | TRBV7-2 | NA | TRBD1 | TGTGCCAGCAGCGCGGACAGGGTAGGGTCACCCCTCCACTTT | CASSADRVGSPLHF
TRBJ1-5 | TRBV5-5 | once | NA | TGTGCCAGCAGCGACGGTCCAGGGCGGAATCAGCCCCAGCATTTT | CASSDGPGRNQPQHF
TRBJ2-3 | TRBV29-1 | few | NA | TGCAGCGTCGGACACAGAACTTACAGAGATACGCAGTATTTT | CSVGHRTYRDTQYF
TRBJ2-3 | TRBV6-5 | NA | NA | TGTGCCAGCAGATCAGGGTCTGGGGACACAGATACGCAGTATTTT | CASRSGSGDTDTQYF
TRBJ2-5 | TRBV6-2/TRBV6-3 | NA | NA | TGTGCCAGCAGTTACGAGCGGGACAGTATCGGCACCCAGTACTTC | CASSYERDSIGTQYF
TRBJ1-1 | TRBV7-8 | NA | TRBD1 | TGTGCCAGCAGCTACACTTGGACAGGGGGCACTGAAGCTTTCTTT | CASSYTWTGGTEAFF
TRBJ2-2 | TRBV21-1 | NA | NA | TGTGCCAGCAGCCCCGACAGGGGGCTTGGGGAGCTGTTTTTT | CASSPDRGLGELFF
TRBJ1-5 | TRBV30 | NA | NA | TGTGCCTGGAAAGGGAGGGGGGAATACAATCAGCCCCAGCATTTT | CAWKGRGEYNQPQHF
TRBJ2-3 | TRBV23-1 | NA | TRBD1 | TGCGCCAGCAGTCGGGGACAGGTTAGGTCGGATACGCAGTATTTT | CASSRGQVRSDTQYF
TRBJ2-7 | TRBV6-2/TRBV6-3 | NA | TRBD1 | TGTGCCAGCAGTTACTCGAGAAGGGGGCTTGGTGACGAGCAGTACTTC | CASSYSRRGLGDEQYF
TRBJ2-1 | TRBV5-8 | NA | TRBD2 | TGTGCCAGCAGCAGCTCTAGCGGGCTAAGCTCCTACAATGAGCAGTTCTTC | CASSSSSGLSSYNEQFF
TRBJ1-2 | TRBV7-2 | NA | NA | TGTGCCAGCAGCTTAGAACACTATGGCTACACCTTC | CASSLEHYGYTF
TRBJ2-5 | TRBV3-1/TRBV3-2 | NA | TRBD2 | TGTGCCAGCAGCTCCGCTAGCGGGGGGACAATTCAAGAGACCCAGTACTTC | CASSSASGGTIQETQYF
TRBJ2-5 | TRBV20-1 | NA | NA | TGCAGTGCTAGTAAGGGCCAAGAGACCCAGTACTTC | CSASKGQETQYF
TRBJ2-7 | TRBV18 | NA | NA | TGTGCCAGCTCAGTGGGAAGCTACGAGCAGTACTTC | CASSVGSYEQYF
TRBJ2-2 | TRBV7-9 | NA | NA | TGTGCCAGCAGCTTAGCCGGGGCAAACACCGGGGAGCTGTTTTTT | CASSLAGANTGELFF
TRBJ2-5 | TRBV3-1/TRBV3-2 | NA | NA | TGTGCCAGCAGCCCAAGTAGGGGGGGAGAGACCCAGTACTTC | CASSPSRGGETQYF
TRBJ2-7 | TRBV15 | NA | TRBD1 | TGTGCCACCAGCAAAGACAGGGGGCTTTCCTACGAGCAGTACTTC | CATSKDRGLSYEQYF
TRBJ1-1 | TRBV30 | NA | NA | TGTGCCTGGGCTGAGAACACTGAAGCTTTCTTT | CAWAENTEAFF
TRBJ2-2 | TRBV7-3 | NA | TRBD1 | TGTGCCAGCAGCCCAGAAGGACAGGGGTGGGATTTAATGGGGACCGGGGAGCTGTTTTTT | CASSPEGQGWDLMGTGELFF
TRBJ2-4 | TRBV18 | NA | TRBD1 | TGTGCCAGCTCACCACTACAGGGGGACAAAAACATTCAGTACTTC | CASSPLQGDKNIQYF
TRBJ2-1 | TRBV5-4 | NA | NA | TGTGCCAGCAGCTCTGGACAGACCGTTATGCAGTTCTTC | CASSSGQTVMQFF
TRBJ2-3 | TRBV7-3 | NA | NA | TGTGCCAGCAGCTTACCCAGGGGCGGAACAGATACGCAGTATTTT | CASSLPRGGTDTQYF
TRBJ2-3 | TRBV7-2 | NA | NA | TGTGCCAGCAGCTTAACGAACAAAGATACGCAGTATTTT | CASSLTNKDTQYF
TRBJ2-1 | TRBV29-1 | NA | NA | TGCAGCGTCCGACCGGGACTGGCATCAGCGAATGAGCAGTTCTTC | CSVRPGLASANEQFF
TRBJ1-1 | TRBV10-3 | NA | NA | TGTGCCATCAGTGAGGGAACCTCCTGGGCTTTCTTT | CAISEGTSWAFF
TRBJ1-4 | TRBV3-1/TRBV3-2 | NA | NA | TGTGCCAGCAGACAGCAATGGGGGGAAAAACTGTTTTTT | CASRQQWGEKLFF
TRBJ1-5 | TRBV19 | NA | NA | TGTGCCAGTAGTATCTTCGGGGAGGATCAGCCCCAGCATTTT | CASSIFGEDQPQHF
TRBJ2-7 | TRBV6-5 | NA | TRBD2 | TGTGCCAGCAAGTCCCGGGATAGCGGGAACTACGAGCAGTACTTC | CASKSRDSGNYEQYF
TRBJ2-7 | TRBV12-5 | NA | NA | TGTGCTAGTGGTTGGGACGCTCACTACGAGCAGTACTTC | CASGWDAHYEQYF
TRBJ2-2 | TRBV9 | NA | TRBD1 | TGTGCCAGCAGCGTAGACAGGGGGCGAACCGGGGAGCTGTTTTTT | CASSVDRGRTGELFF
TRBJ2-3 | TRBV9 | NA | TRBD1 | TGTGCCAGCAGCGGACAGGGGTCTATTGCAGATACGCAGTATTTT | CASSGQGSIADTQYF
TRBJ2-1 | TRBV10-3 | NA | TRBD2 | TGTGCCATCAGGGAAGATACTAGCGGGAGAAGGGATGAGCAGTTCTTC | CAIREDTSGRRDEQFF
TRBJ2-3 | TRBV7-9 | once | NA | TGTGCCAGCAGTGGGGCGACTAGCACAGATACGCAGTATTTT | CASSGATSTDTQYF
TRBJ2-1 | TRBV7-3 | NA | TRBD1 | TGTGCCAGCAGCCACAGCCGTGAGACAGGGGGCAATGAGCAGTTCTTC | CASSHSRETGGNEQFF
TRBJ1-5 | TRBV6-2/TRBV6-3 | NA | NA | TGTGCCAGCAGTTATCGAGAAGATCAGCCCCAGCATTTT | CASSYREDQPQHF
TRBJ2-4 | TRBV11-2 | once | TRBD1 | TGTGCCAGCAGCTCCCTGAAACAGGGGATAAAAAACATTCAGTACTTC | CASSSLKQGIKNIQYF
TRBJ1-3 | TRBV4-3 | NA | NA | TGCGCCAGCAGCCAAACTTCGGTACGGAACTCTGGAAACACCATATATTTT | CASSQTSVRNSGNTIYF